This entry is about one T cell receptor beta chain. Its target is not known. The data are from a study of a mutant IDH1 vaccine in newly diagnosed glioma. Overall study: Of treated patients, roughly 62% were men and approximately 40% women, averaging around 39 years. Previous care, which was radiotherapy, temozolomide, or both, most often involved both. Overall study findings and caveats: Seemingly, pseudoprogression had no relation to changes in the top peripheral T cell clonotypes.

The time point here: baseline, week 1 (first vaccination visit). As for treatment: pre-vaccination baseline after standard-of-care therapy. Astrocytomas found in donors were new, WHO grade 3 or 4, IDH1-mutant and ATRX-lost. Trimming removed 11 bases at V and 5 bases at J, with 15 bases between. The length of the CDR3 is 12 residues. Germline V gives CDR1 SEHNR, CDR2 FQNEAQ (reference sequence). Only in-frame clones appear in the TCRdb table, and some are missing; sequencing was by immunoSEQ multiplex PCR. The data contain about 54,000 clones, 80% to 90% of them singletons. The genes are TRBV7-9 and TRBJ1-1, with D uncertain. This clonotype was sampled from a man younger than 35 with glioma. The source was PBMCs, collected from a glioma patient treated with radiotherapy, temozolomide or both. The CDR3 spells CALRGVPTEAFF. As DNA, the CDR3 is TGTGCCCTGCGTGGGGTCCCTACTGAAGCTTTCTTT.